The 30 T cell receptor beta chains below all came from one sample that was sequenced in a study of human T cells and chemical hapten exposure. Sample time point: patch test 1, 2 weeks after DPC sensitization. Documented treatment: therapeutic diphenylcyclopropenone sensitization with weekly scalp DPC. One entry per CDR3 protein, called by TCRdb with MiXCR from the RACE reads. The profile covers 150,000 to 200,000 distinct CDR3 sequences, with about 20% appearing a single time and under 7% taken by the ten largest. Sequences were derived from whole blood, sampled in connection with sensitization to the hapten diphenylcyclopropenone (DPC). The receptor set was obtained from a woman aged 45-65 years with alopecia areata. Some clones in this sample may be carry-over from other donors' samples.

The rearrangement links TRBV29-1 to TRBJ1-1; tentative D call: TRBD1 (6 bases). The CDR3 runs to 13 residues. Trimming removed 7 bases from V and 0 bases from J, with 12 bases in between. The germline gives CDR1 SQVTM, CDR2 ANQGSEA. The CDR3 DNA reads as TGCAGCGCAGGACAGCTAATGAACACTGAAGCTTTCTTT. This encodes CSAGQLMNTEAFF.

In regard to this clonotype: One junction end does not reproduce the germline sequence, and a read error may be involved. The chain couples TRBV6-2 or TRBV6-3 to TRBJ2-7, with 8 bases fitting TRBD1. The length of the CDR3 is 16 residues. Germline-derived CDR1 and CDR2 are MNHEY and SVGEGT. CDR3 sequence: CTSIPNADRAVNEQYF. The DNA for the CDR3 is TGTACCAGCATCCCAAACGCGGACAGGGCGGTGAACGAGCAGTACTTC.

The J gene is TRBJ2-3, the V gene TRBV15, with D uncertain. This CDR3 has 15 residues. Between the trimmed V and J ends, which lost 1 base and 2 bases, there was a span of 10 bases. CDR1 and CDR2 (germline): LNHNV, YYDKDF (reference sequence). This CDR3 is CATSRAEDTTDTQYF. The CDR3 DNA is TGTGCCACCAGCAGAGCCGAGGATACCACAGATACGCAGTATTTT.

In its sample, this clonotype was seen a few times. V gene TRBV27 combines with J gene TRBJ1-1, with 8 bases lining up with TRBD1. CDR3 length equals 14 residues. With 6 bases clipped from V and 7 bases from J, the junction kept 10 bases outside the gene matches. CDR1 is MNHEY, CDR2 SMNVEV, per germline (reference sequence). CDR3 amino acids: CASSLDREEGEAFF. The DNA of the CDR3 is TGTGCCAGCAGCCTGGACAGGGAGGAGGGTGAAGCTTTCTTT.

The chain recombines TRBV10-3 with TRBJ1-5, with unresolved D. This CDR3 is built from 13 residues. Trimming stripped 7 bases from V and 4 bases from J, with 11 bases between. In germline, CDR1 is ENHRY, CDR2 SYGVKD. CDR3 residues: CAITNGENQPQHF. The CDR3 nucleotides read TGTGCCATCACCAATGGGGAGAATCAGCCCCAGCATTTT.

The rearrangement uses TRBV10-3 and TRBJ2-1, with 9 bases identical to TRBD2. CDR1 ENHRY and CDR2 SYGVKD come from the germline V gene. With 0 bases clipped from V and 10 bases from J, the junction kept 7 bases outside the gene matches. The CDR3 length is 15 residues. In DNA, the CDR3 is TGTGCCATCAGTGAGTCATTTAGCGGGAGCGGGGAGCAGTTCTTC. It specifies CAISESFSGSGEQFF.

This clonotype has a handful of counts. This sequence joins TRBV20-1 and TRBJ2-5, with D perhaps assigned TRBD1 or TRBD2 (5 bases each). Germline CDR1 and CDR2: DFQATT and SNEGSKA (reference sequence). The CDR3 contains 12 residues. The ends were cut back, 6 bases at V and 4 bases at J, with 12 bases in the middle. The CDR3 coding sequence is TGCAGTGCGGGGGACCTACGAGAGACCCAGTACTTC. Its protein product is CSAGDLRETQYF.

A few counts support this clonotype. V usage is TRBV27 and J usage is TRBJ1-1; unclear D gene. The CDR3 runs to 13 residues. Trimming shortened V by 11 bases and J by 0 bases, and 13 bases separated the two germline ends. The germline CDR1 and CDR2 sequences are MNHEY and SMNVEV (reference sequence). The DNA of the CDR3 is TGTGCCGGCCATTGGAAAATGAACACTGAAGCTTTCTTT. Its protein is CAGHWKMNTEAFF.

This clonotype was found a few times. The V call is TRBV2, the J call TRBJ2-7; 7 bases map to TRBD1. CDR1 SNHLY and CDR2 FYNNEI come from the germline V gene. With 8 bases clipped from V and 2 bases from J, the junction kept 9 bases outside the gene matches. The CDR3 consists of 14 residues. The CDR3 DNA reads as TGTGCCAGCGTCCTACAGGGGCCCACCTACGAGCAGTACTTC. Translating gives CASVLQGPTYEQYF. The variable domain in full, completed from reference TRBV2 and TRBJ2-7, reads EPEVTQTPSHQVTQMGQEVILRCVPISNHLYFYWYRQILGQKVEFLVSFYNNEISEKSEIFDDQFSVERPDGSNFTLKIRSTKLEDSAMYFCASVLQGPTYEQYFGPGTRLTVT.

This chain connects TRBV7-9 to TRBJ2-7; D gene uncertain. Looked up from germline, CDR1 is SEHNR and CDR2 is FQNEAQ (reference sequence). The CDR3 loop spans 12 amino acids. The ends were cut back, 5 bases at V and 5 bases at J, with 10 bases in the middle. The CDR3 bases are TGTGCCAGCAGCCAAGGACGGAACGAGCAGTACTTC. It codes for CASSQGRNEQYF.

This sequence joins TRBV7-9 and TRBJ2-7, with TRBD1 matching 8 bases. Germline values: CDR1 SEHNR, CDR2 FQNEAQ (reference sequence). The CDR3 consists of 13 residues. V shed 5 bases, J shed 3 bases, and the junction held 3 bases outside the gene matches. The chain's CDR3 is CASSTDRGYEQYF. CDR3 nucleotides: TGTGCCAGCAGCACCGACAGGGGCTACGAGCAGTACTTC.

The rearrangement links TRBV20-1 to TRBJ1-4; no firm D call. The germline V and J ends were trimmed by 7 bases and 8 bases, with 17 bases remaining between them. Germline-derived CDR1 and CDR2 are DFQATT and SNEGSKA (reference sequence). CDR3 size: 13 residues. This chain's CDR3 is CSVRGFGKEKLFF. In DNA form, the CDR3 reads TGCAGTGTACGAGGGTTTGGTAAAGAAAAACTGTTTTTT.

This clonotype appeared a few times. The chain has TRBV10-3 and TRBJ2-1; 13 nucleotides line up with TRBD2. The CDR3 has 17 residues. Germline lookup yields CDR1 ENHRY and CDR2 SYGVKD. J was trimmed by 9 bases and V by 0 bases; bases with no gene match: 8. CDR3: CAISESLGLAGAGEQFF. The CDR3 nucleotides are TGTGCCATCAGTGAGTCGTTAGGACTAGCGGGAGCGGGTGAGCAGTTCTTC.

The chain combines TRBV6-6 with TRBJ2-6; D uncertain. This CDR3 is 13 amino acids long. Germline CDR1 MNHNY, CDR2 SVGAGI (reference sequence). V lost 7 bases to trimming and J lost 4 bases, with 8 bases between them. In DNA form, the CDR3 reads TGTGCCAGCACCTTCCCGGGGGCCAACGTCCTGACTTTC. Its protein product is CASTFPGANVLTF.

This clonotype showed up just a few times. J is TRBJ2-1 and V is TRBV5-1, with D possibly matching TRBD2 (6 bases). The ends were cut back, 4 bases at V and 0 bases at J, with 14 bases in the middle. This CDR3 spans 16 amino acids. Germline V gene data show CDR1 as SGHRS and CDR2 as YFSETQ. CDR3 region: CASSLLGLYSYNEQFF. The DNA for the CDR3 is TGCGCCAGCAGCCTGCTGGGACTCTACTCCTACAATGAGCAGTTCTTC.

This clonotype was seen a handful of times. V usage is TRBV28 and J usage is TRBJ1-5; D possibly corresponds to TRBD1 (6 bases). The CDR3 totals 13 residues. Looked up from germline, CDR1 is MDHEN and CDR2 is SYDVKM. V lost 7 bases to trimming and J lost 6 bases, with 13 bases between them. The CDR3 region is CASIEGVGQPQHF. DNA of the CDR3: TGTGCCAGCATTGAGGGGGTAGGTCAGCCCCAGCATTTT.

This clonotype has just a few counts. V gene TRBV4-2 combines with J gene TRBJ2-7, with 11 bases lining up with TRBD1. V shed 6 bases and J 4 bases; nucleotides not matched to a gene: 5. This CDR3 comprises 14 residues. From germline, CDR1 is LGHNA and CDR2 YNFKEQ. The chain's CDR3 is CASRYGQGAYEQYF. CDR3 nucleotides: TGTGCCAGCAGATACGGACAGGGGGCGTACGAGCAGTACTTC.

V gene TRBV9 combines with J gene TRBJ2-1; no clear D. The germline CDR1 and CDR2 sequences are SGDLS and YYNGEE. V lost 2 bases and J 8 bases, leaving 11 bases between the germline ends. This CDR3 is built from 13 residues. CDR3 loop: CASSVGSSDEQFF. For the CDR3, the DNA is TGTGCCAGCAGCGTCGGTAGCAGCGATGAGCAGTTCTTC. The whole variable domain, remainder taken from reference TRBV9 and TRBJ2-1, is DSGVTQTPKHLITATGQRVTLRCSPRSGDLSVYWYQQSLDQGLQFLIQYYNGEERAKGNILERFSAQQFPDLHSELNLSSLELGDSALYFCASSVGSSDEQFFGPGTRLTVL.

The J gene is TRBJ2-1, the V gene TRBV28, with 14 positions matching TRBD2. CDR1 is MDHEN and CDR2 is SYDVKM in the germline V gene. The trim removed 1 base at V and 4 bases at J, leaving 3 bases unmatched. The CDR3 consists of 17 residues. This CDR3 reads CASSLFGTSGRYNEQFF. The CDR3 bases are TGTGCCAGCAGTTTATTTGGGACTAGCGGGAGATACAATGAGCAGTTCTTC.

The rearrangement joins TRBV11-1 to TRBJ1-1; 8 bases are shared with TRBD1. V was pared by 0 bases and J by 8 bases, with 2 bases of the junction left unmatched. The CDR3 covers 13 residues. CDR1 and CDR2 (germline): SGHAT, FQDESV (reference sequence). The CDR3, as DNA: TGTGCCAGCAGCTTAGCTCGGACAGGGGAAGCTTTCTTT. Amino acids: CASSLARTGEAFF.

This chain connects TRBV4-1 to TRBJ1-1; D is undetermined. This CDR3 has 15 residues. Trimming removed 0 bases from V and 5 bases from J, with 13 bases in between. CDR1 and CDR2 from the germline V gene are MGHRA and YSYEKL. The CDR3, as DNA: TGCGCCAGCAGCCAAGATGAGAGACATGGGACTGAAGCTTTCTTT. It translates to CASSQDERHGTEAFF.

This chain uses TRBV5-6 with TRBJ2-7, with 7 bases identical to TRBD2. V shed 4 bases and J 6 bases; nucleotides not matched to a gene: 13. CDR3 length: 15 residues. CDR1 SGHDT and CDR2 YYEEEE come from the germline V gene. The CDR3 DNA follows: TGTGCCAGCAGCCCCCACTGGGGGGGGGGAGGCGAGCAGTACTTC. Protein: CASSPHWGGGGEQYF.

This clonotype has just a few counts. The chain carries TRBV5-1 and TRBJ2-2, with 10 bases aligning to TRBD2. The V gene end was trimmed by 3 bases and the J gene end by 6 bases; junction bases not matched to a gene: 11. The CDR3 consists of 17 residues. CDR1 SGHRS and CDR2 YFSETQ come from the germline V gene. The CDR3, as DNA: TGCGCCAGCAGCTCAACAGTACTAGCGGGAAGCCCCGGGGAGCTGTTTTTT. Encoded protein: CASSSTVLAGSPGELFF. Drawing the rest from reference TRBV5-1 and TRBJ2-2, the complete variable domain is KAGVTQTPRYLIKTRGQQVTLSCSPISGHRSVSWYQQTPGQGLQFLFEYFSETQRNKGNFPGRFSGRQFSNSRSEMNVSTLELGDSALYLCASSSTVLAGSPGELFFGEGSRLTVL.

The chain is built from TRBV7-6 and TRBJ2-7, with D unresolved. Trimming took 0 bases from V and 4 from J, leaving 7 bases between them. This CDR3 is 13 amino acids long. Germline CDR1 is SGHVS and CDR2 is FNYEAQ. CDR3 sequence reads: CASSLAEKYEQYF. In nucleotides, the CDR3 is TGTGCCAGCAGCTTAGCGGAGAAGTACGAGCAGTACTTC.

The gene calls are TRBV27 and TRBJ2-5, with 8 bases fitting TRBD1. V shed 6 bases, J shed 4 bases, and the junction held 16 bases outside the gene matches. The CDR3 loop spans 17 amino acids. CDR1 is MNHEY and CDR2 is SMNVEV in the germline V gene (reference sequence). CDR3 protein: CASSPRGAGGLGETQYF. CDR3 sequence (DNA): TGTGCCAGCAGCCCGAGGGGGGCAGGGGGCTTGGGAGAGACCCAGTACTTC.

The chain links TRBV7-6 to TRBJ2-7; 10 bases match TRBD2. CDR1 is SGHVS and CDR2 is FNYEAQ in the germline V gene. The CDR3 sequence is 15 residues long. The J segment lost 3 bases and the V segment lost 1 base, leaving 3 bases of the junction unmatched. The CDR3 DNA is TGTGCCAGCAGCTTAGATTCTAGCGGGAGCTACGAGCAGTACTTC. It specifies CASSLDSSGSYEQYF.

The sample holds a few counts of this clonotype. DNA of the CDR3: TGCAGTGCTAGTTTAAGCTCCATTTCACCCCTCCACTTT. Translation gives CSASLSSISPLHF. The chain carries TRBV20-1 and TRBJ1-6; D unclear. The CDR3 runs 13 residues. Per the germline V gene, CDR1 is DFQATT and CDR2 is SNEGSKA (reference sequence). Trimming left V 3 bases short and J 9 bases short, with 12 bases between.

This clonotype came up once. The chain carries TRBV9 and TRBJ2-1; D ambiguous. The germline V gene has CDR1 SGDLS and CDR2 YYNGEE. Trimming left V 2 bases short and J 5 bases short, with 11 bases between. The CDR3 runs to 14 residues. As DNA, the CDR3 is TGTGCCAGCAGCGTCTTACAAGAAAACAATGAGCAGTTCTTC. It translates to CASSVLQENNEQFF.

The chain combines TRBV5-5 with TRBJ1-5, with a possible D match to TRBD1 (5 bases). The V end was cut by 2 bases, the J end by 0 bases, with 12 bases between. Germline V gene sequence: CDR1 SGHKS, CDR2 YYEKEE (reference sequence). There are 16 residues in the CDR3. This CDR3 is CASSFGADYSNQPQHF. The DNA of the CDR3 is TGTGCCAGCAGCTTTGGGGCGGATTATAGCAATCAGCCCCAGCATTTT.

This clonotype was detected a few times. The CDR3 bases are TGCAGCGTTGGCGGGACAGGGGGCGTGGAGACCCAGTACTTC. This gives the protein CSVGGTGGVETQYF. The chain joins TRBV29-1 to TRBJ2-5; 12 bases agree with TRBD1. The CDR3 length is 14 residues. Losses at the gene ends were 4 bases for V and 5 bases for J; bases not matched to a gene: 5. Looked up from germline, CDR1 is SQVTM and CDR2 is ANQGSEA. The full variable domain, completed using reference TRBV29-1 and TRBJ2-5, is SAVISQKPSRDICQRGTSLTIQCQVDSQVTMMFWYRQQPGQSLTLIATANQGSEATYESGFVIDKFPISRPNLTFSTLTVSNMSPEDSSIYLCSVGGTGGVETQYFGPGTRLLVL.